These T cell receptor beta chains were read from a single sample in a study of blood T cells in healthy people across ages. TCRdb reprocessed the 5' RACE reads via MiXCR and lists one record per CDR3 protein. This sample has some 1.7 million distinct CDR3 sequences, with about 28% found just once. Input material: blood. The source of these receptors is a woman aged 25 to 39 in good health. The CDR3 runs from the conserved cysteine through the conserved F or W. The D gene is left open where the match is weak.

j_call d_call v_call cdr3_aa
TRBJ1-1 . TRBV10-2 CASSESSGLTEAFF
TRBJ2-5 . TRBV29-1 CSDRTAIETQYF
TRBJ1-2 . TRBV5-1 CASSLEGSYYGYTF
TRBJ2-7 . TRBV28 CASSLYTGRGTYEQYF
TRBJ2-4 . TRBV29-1 CSVGGTDRNPNIQYF
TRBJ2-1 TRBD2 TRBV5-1 CASSSGTSGSYNEQFF
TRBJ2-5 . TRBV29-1 CSGRTSQETQYF
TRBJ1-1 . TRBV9 CASSQGRLGWDEAFF
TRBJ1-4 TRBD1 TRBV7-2 CASSLGQGFREKLFF
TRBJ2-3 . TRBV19 CASSMGGSTDTQYF
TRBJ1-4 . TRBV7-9 CASRSQGTKLFF
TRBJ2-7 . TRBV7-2 CASSYLESFSYEQYF
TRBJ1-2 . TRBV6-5 CASSQNNRAGYTF
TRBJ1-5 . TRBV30 CAWALRSNQPQHF
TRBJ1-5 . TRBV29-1 CSVVKDGGVGQPQHF
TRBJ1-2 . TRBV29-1 CSALDLVTNYGYTF
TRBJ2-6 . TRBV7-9 CASSLMVPGANVLTF
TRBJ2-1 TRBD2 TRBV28 CASSSGTRLHNGQFF
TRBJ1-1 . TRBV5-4 CASSLARGGWGNTEAFF
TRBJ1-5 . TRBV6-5 CASSYSRNRENQPQHF
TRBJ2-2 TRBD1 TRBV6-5 CASSYDGTERLNTGELFF
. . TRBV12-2 CASRLRVDGLRETQYF
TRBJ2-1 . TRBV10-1 CASSEWPEGRYEQFF
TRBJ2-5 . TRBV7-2 CASSPSPGHQETQYF
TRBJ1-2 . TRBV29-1 CSVFAWTEYSGYTF